The source of this T cell receptor beta chain is a study of T cell repertoires in cytomegalovirus infection. TCRdb ran MiXCR on the reads and lists one entry per CDR3 protein. The data hold hundreds of thousands of distinct CDR3 sequences, with approximately 33% observed a single time. Broader study findings: Frequencies of public TCR beta families were cumulated, and this identified carriers of CMV plus the relevant HLA.

Concerning this clonotype itself: Its matching antigen is unknown.

The source of this sequence is a human donor in good health (CMV status not recorded). Some clones in this sample may be carry-over from other donors' samples. Sequenced input: PBMCs.

CDR3 sequence: CAIGTGTDLYQPQHF. In DNA form, the CDR3 reads TGTGCCATCGGGACAGGGACTGATTTATATCAGCCCCAGCATTTT. The chain carries TRBV10-3 and TRBJ1-5; TRBD1 matches at 9 bases. Germline CDR1 is ENHRY and CDR2 is SYGVKD. V was pared by 8 bases and J by 5 bases, with 10 bases of the junction left unmatched. CDR3 length: 15 residues.